The 11 T cell receptor beta chains given below trace back to one sample, sequenced in a study of shared clonotypes between healthy human individuals. Naive-designated CD8 cells lacked CD45RO, were positively enriched for CCR7, and omitted terminally differentiated effector memory CD45RA+ cells. The data were produced by immunoSEQ multiplex PCR, yet TCRdb's version contains in-frame clones alone and is incomplete. Of about 2 million clones in the sample, just under 95% were seen once. Sequencing was performed on naive CD8+ T cells sorted from blood. The origin of the receptors is a man aged 18 to 29 in good health.

Points on this clone: The same CDR3 arises from other DNA sequences in this sample as well. J is TRBJ1-1 and V is TRBV5-6; no clear D gene. CDR3 size: 11 residues. V lost 0 bases and J 8 bases, leaving 5 bases between the germline ends. Germline CDR1 is SGHDT and CDR2 is YYEEEE. CDR3 coding DNA: TGTGCCAGCAGCTTGGGCAGGGAAGCTTTCTTT. The encoded protein is CASSLGREAFF.

A remark on this clone: At one end the junction does not follow the germline gene, possibly because of a read error. The chain uses TRBV28 and TRBJ1-1, with D hard to call. This CDR3 has 18 residues. Germline lookup yields CDR1 MDHEN and CDR2 SYDVKM. The CDR3 sequence is CASIKKGQIALLNTEAFF. The DNA for the CDR3 is TGTGCCAGCATCAAGAAAGGCCAGATCGCCCTCTTGAATACTGAAGCTTTCTTT.

The J gene is TRBJ1-6, the V gene TRBV10-1; D may be TRBD1 (5 bases). Germline CDR1 is WNHNN and CDR2 is SYGVQD (reference sequence). V was pared by 8 bases and J by 7 bases, with 9 bases between. The CDR3 spans 12 residues. CDR3 sequence: CASGTDNSPLHF. CDR3 sequence (DNA): TGCGCCAGCGGGACTGACAATTCACCCCTCCACTTT.

The rearrangement joins TRBV9 to TRBJ1-2; 7 bases map to TRBD1. Germline CDR1 and CDR2: SGDLS and YYNGEE. This CDR3 contains 15 residues. The junction had 14 bases not matched to a gene; V was cut back by 3 bases and J by 9 bases. For the CDR3, the DNA is TGTGCCAGCAGCGGGGGACAGTCTAGGGTGCATAGCTACACCTTC. It specifies CASSGGQSRVHSYTF.

The chain recombines TRBV28 with TRBJ2-7; a weak D match, TRBD1 (5 bases). Trimming stripped 3 bases from V and 5 bases from J, with 14 bases between. The CDR3 runs 14 residues. Germline assignment: CDR1 MDHEN and CDR2 SYDVKM. The CDR3 DNA reads TGTGCCAGCAGTTTTTTCACCGACAGCCACGAGCAGTACTTC. This codes for CASSFFTDSHEQYF. Together with reference TRBV28 and TRBJ2-7, the CDR3 gives the full variable domain: DVKVTQSSRYLVKRTGEKVFLECVQDMDHENMFWYRQDPGLGLRLIYFSYDVKMKEKGDIPEGYSVSREKKERFSLILESASTNQTSMYLCASSFFTDSHEQYFGPGTRLTVT.

The chain uses TRBV30 and TRBJ2-2; 11 positions agree with TRBD2. In germline, CDR1 is GTSNPN, CDR2 SVGIG (reference sequence). V lost 2 bases, J lost 1 base, and 3 bases stayed unmatched. The CDR3 sequence is 16 residues long. The CDR3, as DNA: TGTGCCTGGAGTCCGGGGACTAGCGGGAACACCGGGGAGCTGTTTTTT. It yields the protein CAWSPGTSGNTGELFF.

V and J are TRBV6-5 and TRBJ1-2; D possibly corresponds to TRBD1 (6 bases). Germline V CDR1 and CDR2: MNHEY, SVGAGI. The CDR3 has 11 amino acids. Trimming removed 10 bases at V and 6 bases at J, with 12 bases between. In DNA, the CDR3 is TGTGCCACCACGGGGGGCGATGGCTACACCTTC. It translates to CATTGGDGYTF.

The rearrangement joins TRBV5-1 to TRBJ2-2; D gene uncertain. CDR3 size: 13 residues. CDR1 is SGHRS and CDR2 is YFSETQ in the germline V gene. Trimming stripped 4 bases from V and 5 bases from J, with 9 bases between. The CDR3 nucleotides are TGCGCCAGCAGCACGCTAGGTACCGGGGAGCTGTTTTTT. It encodes CASSTLGTGELFF.

The chain couples TRBV6-5 to TRBJ2-5, with 7 bases identical to TRBD2. Unmatched junction bases numbered 7, after V lost 7 bases and J lost 5 bases. The CDR3 contains 13 residues. Germline values: CDR1 MNHEY, CDR2 SVGAGI. The CDR3 loop reads CASTRVGGETQYF. The CDR3 DNA sequence: TGTGCCAGCACTCGAGTCGGGGGGGAGACCCAGTACTTC.

J is TRBJ2-7 and V is TRBV5-1, with 8 bases fitting TRBD1. The length of the CDR3 is 15 residues. V shed 0 bases and J 2 bases; nucleotides not matched to a gene: 4. In germline, CDR1 is SGHRS, CDR2 YFSETQ. The CDR3 DNA follows: TGCGCCAGCAGCTTGGACAGGGGGGCAACCTACGAGCAGTACTTC. Translation gives CASSLDRGATYEQYF.

This chain connects TRBV14 to TRBJ2-3, with D perhaps TRBD2 (5 bases). The ends were cut back, 3 bases at V and 6 bases at J, with 16 bases in the middle. Germline CDR1 reads SGHDN; CDR2 reads FVKESK. This CDR3 region has 15 residues. The chain's CDR3 is CASSHGYTRGDTQYF. CDR3 sequence (DNA): TGTGCCAGCAGCCATGGCTACACCCGAGGGGATACGCAGTATTTT.